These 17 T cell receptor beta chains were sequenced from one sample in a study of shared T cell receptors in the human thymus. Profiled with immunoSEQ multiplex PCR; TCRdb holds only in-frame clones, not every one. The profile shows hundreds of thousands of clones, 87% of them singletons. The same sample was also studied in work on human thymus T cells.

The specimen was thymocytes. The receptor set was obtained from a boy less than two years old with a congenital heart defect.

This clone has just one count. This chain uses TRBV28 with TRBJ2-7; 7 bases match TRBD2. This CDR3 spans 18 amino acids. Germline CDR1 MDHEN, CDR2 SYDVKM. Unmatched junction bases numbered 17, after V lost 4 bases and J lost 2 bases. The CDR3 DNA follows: TGTGCCAGCAGTTCCCCCGGGGGGAAGGGACTACTTCCCTACGAGCAGTACTTC. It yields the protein CASSSPGGKGLLPYEQYF.

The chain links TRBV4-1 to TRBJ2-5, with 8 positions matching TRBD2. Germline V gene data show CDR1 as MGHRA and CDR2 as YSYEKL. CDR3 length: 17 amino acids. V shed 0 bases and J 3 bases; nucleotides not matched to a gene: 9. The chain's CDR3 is CASSQDLAGGQEETQYF. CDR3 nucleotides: TGCGCCAGCAGCCAAGATTTGGCGGGGGGACAAGAAGAGACCCAGTACTTC.

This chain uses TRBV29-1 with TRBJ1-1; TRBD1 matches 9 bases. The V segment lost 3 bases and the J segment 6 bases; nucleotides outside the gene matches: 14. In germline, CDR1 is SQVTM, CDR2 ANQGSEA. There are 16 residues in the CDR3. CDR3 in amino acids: CSVEGEQGARTAEAFF. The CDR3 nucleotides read TGCAGCGTTGAGGGGGAACAGGGGGCGAGGACAGCTGAAGCTTTCTTT.

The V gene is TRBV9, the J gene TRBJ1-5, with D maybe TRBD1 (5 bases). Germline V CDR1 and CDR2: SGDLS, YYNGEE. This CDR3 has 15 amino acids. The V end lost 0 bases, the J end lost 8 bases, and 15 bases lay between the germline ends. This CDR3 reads CASSVGPGGGEPQHF. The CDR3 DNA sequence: TGTGCCAGCAGCGTAGGTCCGGGGGGGGGAGAGCCCCAGCATTTT.

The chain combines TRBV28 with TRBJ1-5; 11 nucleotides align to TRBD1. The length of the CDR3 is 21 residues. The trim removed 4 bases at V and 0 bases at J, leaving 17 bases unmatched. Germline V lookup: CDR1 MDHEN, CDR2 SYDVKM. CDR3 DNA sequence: TGTGCCAGCAGTTACGTGGGACAGGGGGAATATGGGTATGGTAGCAATCAGCCCCAGCATTTT. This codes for CASSYVGQGEYGYGSNQPQHF.

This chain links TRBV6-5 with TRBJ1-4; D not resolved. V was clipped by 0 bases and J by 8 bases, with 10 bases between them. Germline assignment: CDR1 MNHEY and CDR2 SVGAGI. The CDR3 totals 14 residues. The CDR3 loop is CASSYSTPREKLFF. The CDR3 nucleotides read TGTGCCAGCAGTTACTCCACACCCAGGGAAAAACTGTTTTTT.

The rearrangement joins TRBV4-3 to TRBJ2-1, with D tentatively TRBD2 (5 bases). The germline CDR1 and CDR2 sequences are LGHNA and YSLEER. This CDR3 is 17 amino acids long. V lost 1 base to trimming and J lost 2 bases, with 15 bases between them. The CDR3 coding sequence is TGCGCCAGCAGCCAAGTGGTAGGGAGTCCCCCCTACAATGAGCAGTTCTTC. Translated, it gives CASSQVVGSPPYNEQFF.

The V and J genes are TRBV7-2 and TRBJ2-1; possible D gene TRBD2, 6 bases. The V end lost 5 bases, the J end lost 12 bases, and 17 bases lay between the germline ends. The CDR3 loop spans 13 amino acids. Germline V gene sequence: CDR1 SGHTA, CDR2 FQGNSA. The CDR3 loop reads CASSRGAGIGQFF. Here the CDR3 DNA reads TGTGCCAGCAGCCGCGGCGCGGGAATAGGGCAGTTCTTC.

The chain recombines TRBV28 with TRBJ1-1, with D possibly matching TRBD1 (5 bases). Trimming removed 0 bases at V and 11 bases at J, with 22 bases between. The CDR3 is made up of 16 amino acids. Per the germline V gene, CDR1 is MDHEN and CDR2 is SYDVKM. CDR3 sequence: CASSLCDDQGRYRAFF. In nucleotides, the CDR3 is TGTGCCAGCAGTTTATGCGACGATCAGGGCAGGTATCGGGCTTTCTTT.

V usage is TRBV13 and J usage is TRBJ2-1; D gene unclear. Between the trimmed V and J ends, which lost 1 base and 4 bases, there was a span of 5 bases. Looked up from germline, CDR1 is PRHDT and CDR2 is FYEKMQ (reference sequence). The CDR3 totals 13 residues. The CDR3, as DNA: TGTGCCAGCAGCTTAGATAGTTACAATGAGCAGTTCTTC. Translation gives CASSLDSYNEQFF. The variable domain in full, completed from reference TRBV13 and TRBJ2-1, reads AAGVIQSPRHLIKEKRETATLKCYPIPRHDTVYWYQQGPGQDPQFLISFYEKMQSDKGSIPDRFSAQQFSDYHSELNMSSLELGDSALYFCASSLDSYNEQFFGPGTRLTVL.

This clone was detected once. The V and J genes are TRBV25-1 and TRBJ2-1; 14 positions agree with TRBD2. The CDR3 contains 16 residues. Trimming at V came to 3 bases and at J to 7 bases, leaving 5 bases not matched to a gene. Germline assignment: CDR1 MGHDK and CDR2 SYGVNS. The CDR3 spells CASSEGLAGVWNEQFF. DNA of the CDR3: TGTGCCAGCAGTGAGGGACTAGCGGGAGTGTGGAATGAGCAGTTCTTC. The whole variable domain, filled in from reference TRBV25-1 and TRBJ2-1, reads EADIYQTPRYLVIGTGKKITLECSQTMGHDKMYWYQQDPGMELHLIHYSYGVNSTEKGDLSSESTVSRIRTEHFPLTLESARPSHTSQYLCASSEGLAGVWNEQFFGPGTRLTVL.

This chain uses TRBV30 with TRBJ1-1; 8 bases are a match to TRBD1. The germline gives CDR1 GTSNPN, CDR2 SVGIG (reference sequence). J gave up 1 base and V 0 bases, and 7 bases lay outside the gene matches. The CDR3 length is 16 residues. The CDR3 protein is CAWSVLPGGPNTEAFF. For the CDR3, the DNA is TGTGCCTGGAGTGTACTGCCAGGGGGCCCGAACACTGAAGCTTTCTTT.

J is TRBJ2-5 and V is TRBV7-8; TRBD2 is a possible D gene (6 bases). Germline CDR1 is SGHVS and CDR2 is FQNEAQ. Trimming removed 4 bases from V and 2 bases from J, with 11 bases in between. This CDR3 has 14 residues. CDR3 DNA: TGTGCCAGCAGCTCAATAGCGGAACAAGAGACCCAGTACTTC. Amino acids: CASSSIAEQETQYF.

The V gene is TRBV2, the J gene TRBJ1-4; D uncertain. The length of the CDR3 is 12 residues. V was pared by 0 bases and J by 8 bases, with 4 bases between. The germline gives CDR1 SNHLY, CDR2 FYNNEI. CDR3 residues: CASSEAREKLFF. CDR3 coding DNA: TGTGCCAGCAGTGAAGCGCGGGAAAAACTGTTTTTT.

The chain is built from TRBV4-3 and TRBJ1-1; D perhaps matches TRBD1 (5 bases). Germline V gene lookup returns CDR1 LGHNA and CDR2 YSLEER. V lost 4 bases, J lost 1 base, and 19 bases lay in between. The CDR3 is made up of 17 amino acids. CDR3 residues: CASSRMWQEGPNTEAFF. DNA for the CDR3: TGCGCCAGCAGCCGTATGTGGCAGGAGGGACCGAACACTGAAGCTTTCTTT.

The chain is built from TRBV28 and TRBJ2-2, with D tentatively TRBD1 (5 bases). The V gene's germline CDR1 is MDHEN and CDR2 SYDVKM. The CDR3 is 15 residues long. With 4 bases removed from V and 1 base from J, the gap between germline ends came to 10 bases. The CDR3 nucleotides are TGTGCCAGCAGTTATCGGACACGGAACACCGGGGAGCTGTTTTTT. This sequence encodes CASSYRTRNTGELFF.

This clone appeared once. The CDR3 reads CSVEDIKEGRSSSGNTIYF. CDR3 DNA sequence: TGCAGCGTTGAAGATATTAAGGAGGGCAGGTCGAGCTCTGGAAACACCATATATTTT. The V call is TRBV29-1, the J call TRBJ1-3; no clear D. CDR1 and CDR2 from the germline V gene are SQVTM and ANQGSEA. Trimming stripped 0 bases from V and 0 bases from J, with 21 bases between. This CDR3 contains 19 residues.